This T cell receptor beta chain was documented in a study of CD8 T cells in Susac syndrome. The CDR3 runs to 12 residues. CDR1 is PRHDT and CDR2 is FYEKMQ in the germline V gene (reference sequence). J gave up 5 bases and V 4 bases, and 1 base lay outside the gene matches. RNA, at roughly 0.45 to 1 ug, was reverse transcribed with random hexamers. From the immunoSEQ multiplex PCR reads, TCRdb called clonotypes with MiXCR, one entry per CDR3 protein. The sample records 150,000 to 200,000 distinct CDR3 sequences, approximately 95% being singletons. This chain joins TRBV13 and TRBJ2-7, with TRBD1 identical over 8 bases. The sequenced sample was CD8+ T cells from PBMCs. The sequence derives from a human donor with multiple sclerosis. CDR3 nucleotide sequence: TGTGCCAGCAGCTCACAGGGGGACGAGCAGTACTTC. Translation: CASSSQGDEQYF.